A single sample gave rise to the 24 T cell receptor beta chains below, sequenced in a study of blood T cell repertoires in COVID-19. Using immunoSEQ multiplex PCR, the repertoire was profiled, and TCRdb retains in-frame clones only, with some absent. The data contain over 200,000 clones, less than 90% of them singletons. Sequencing input: PBMCs or T cells enriched from blood (not recorded which). The receptors were gathered from a woman between 50 and 59 years old in a cohort exposed to, infected with or recovered from COVID-19 (not recorded which).

CDR3 sequence reads: CSGQGADYGYTF. CDR3 sequence (DNA): TGCAGCGGACAGGGGGCAGACTATGGCTACACCTTC. This sequence joins TRBV29-1 and TRBJ1-2, with 10 bases that match TRBD1. The CDR3 is 12 residues long. V lost 7 bases and J lost 3; bases outside the gene matches: 2. Germline V gives CDR1 SQVTM, CDR2 ANQGSEA.

The CDR3 spells CAISVSVWGTDTQYF. The DNA of the CDR3 is TGTGCCATCAGTGTAAGCGTTTGGGGCACAGATACGCAGTATTTT. The chain uses TRBV10-3 and TRBJ2-3; D gene ambiguous. Trimming pared 4 bases from V and 1 base from J, leaving 12 bases between. Germline V CDR1 and CDR2: ENHRY, SYGVKD. This CDR3 contains 15 residues.

The V gene is TRBV6-2 or TRBV6-3, the J gene TRBJ1-2; perhaps TRBD1 as D (5 bases). The V gene lost 6 bases and the J gene lost 4 bases, with 24 bases spanning the gap. This CDR3 contains 17 residues. CDR1 is MNHEY, CDR2 SVGEGT, per germline. The CDR3 loop reads CASSPSLTTSQGYGYTF. In DNA, the CDR3 is TGTGCCAGCAGCCCTTCGCTCACGACCTCCCAGGGCTATGGCTACACCTTC.

The chain couples TRBV18 to TRBJ2-1; 8 positions match TRBD1. Germline V gene lookup returns CDR1 KGHSH and CDR2 LQKENI. V shed 3 bases and J 5 bases; nucleotides not matched to a gene: 6. The CDR3 is 15 amino acids. Written as DNA, the CDR3 is TGTGCCAGCTCACCTACAGGGGGAAATAACAATGAGCAGTTCTTC. Translating it yields CASSPTGGNNNEQFF.

The genes are TRBV7-2 and TRBJ2-3, with 8 bases fitting TRBD2. Trimming cost V 4 bases and J 5 bases; bases outside gene matches: 2. Germline V CDR1 and CDR2: SGHTA, FQGNSA. The CDR3 covers 13 residues. The CDR3 region has the DNA TGTGCCAGCAGCTCTCTAGCGGGAGATACGCAGTATTTT. It specifies CASSSLAGDTQYF.

This clone was detected only a few times. The V and J genes are TRBV7-8 and TRBJ2-1; D uncertain. Trimming stripped 4 bases from V and 2 bases from J, with 12 bases between. Germline V gene sequence: CDR1 SGHVS, CDR2 FQNEAQ. This CDR3 region has 15 residues. The chain's CDR3 is CASSSEAPAYNEQFF. Written as DNA, the CDR3 is TGTGCCAGCAGCTCCGAGGCCCCCGCCTACAATGAGCAGTTCTTC.

V usage is TRBV28 and J usage is TRBJ1-5, with unresolved D. The CDR3 extends over 17 amino acids. Trimming stripped 1 base from V and 0 bases from J, with 13 bases between. Germline V gene sequence: CDR1 MDHEN, CDR2 SYDVKM. CDR3 loop: CASSLLSGPISNQPQHF. CDR3 DNA sequence: TGTGCCAGCAGTTTATTATCAGGTCCCATTAGCAATCAGCCCCAGCATTTT. The entire variable domain, with the rest obtained from reference TRBV28 and TRBJ1-5, is as follows: DVKVTQSSRYLVKRTGEKVFLECVQDMDHENMFWYRQDPGLGLRLIYFSYDVKMKEKGDIPEGYSVSREKKERFSLILESASTNQTSMYLCASSLLSGPISNQPQHFGDGTRLSIL.

This clone was recorded a few times. The chain links TRBV4-3 to TRBJ1-2, with 10 bases that match TRBD1. V dropped 4 bases and J dropped 8; count of bases not matched to a gene: 10. Germline V gene lookup returns CDR1 LGHNA and CDR2 YSLEER. The CDR3 loop spans 15 amino acids. The CDR3 is CASSLSGQGTRGYTF. CDR3 in DNA: TGCGCCAGCAGCCTATCGGGACAGGGGACACGGGGCTACACCTTC.

The J gene is TRBJ1-1, the V gene TRBV7-3; 8 nucleotides align to TRBD1. With V trimmed by 5 bases and J by 5 bases, 16 bases remained unmatched. The CDR3 is 17 amino acids. Per germline, CDR1 SGHTA and CDR2 FQGTGA. CDR3 loop: CASSPTFRGTGGTEAFF. DNA for the CDR3: TGTGCCAGCAGCCCGACGTTTAGGGGGACAGGTGGGACTGAAGCTTTCTTT. Full variable domain (rest looked up from reference TRBV7-3 and TRBJ1-1): GAGVSQTPSNKVTEKGKYVELRCDPISGHTALYWYRQSLGQGPEFLIYFQGTGAADDSGLPNDRFFAVRPEGSVSTLKIQRTERGDSAVYLCASSPTFRGTGGTEAFFGQGTRLTVV.

This clone has only a few counts. This chain links TRBV28 with TRBJ1-2; 10 bases match TRBD1. Germline V CDR1 and CDR2: MDHEN, SYDVKM. The CDR3 runs 15 residues. V trimming: 5 bases; J trimming: 6 bases; junction bases outside the gene matches: 9. The CDR3 bases are TGTGCCAGCAGTCGACCGGGACAGGGGTTAAATGGCTACACCTTC. Translating it yields CASSRPGQGLNGYTF.

The chain joins TRBV7-8 to TRBJ1-2, with D tentatively TRBD1 (6 bases). The CDR3 totals 14 residues. Deletions cut 6 bases from V and 4 bases from J, with 15 bases between. In germline, CDR1 is SGHVS, CDR2 FQNEAQ. CDR3 residues: CASSRRGFGYGYTF. Written as DNA, the CDR3 is TGTGCCAGCAGTCGTAGGGGGTTTGGCTATGGCTACACCTTC. Complete variable domain (other parts from reference TRBV7-8 and TRBJ1-2): GAGVSQSPRYKVAKRGQDVALRCDPISGHVSLFWYQQALGQGPEFLTYFQNEAQLDKSGLPSDRFFAERPEGSVSTLKIQRTQQEDSAVYLCASSRRGFGYGYTFGSGTRLTVV.

The chain couples TRBV5-4 to TRBJ1-2, with 7 nucleotides matching TRBD1. The V gene's germline CDR1 is SGHNT and CDR2 YYREEE (reference sequence). Unmatched junction bases numbered 5, after V lost 4 bases and J lost 2 bases. This CDR3 has 14 residues. CDR3 nucleotide sequence: TGTGCCAGCAGCCCGGGACAGAAGAACTATGGCTACACCTTC. This sequence encodes CASSPGQKNYGYTF.

The CDR3 sequence: CASSRDRVQPQHF. The DNA of the CDR3 is TGTGCCAGCTCACGGGACAGGGTTCAGCCCCAGCATTTT. This sequence joins TRBV18 and TRBJ1-5; 9 positions agree with TRBD1. J lost 6 bases, V lost 4 bases, and 1 base had no gene match. The CDR3 extends over 13 amino acids. The germline V gene encodes CDR1 KGHSH and CDR2 LQKENI.

This chain links TRBV4-3 with TRBJ1-4, with 11 positions matching TRBD1. The CDR3 consists of 19 residues. Unmatched junction bases numbered 13, after V lost 1 base and J lost 6 bases. CDR1 and CDR2 from the germline V gene are LGHNA and YSLEER. The CDR3, as DNA: TGCGCCAGCAGCCAAGTACCTGGACAGGGGGCGAGGCCTGATGAAAAACTGTTTTTT. This translates into CASSQVPGQGARPDEKLFF.

A few counts support this clone. This chain joins TRBV5-4 and TRBJ1-2; TRBD1 is a possible D gene (5 bases). The CDR3 sequence is 13 residues long. From germline, CDR1 is SGHNT and CDR2 YYREEE (reference sequence). Trimming removed 0 bases at V and 12 bases at J, with 15 bases between. The CDR3 bases are TGTGCCAGCAGCTTGGATGCAAACGGGGGAGACACCTTC. Translating it yields CASSLDANGGDTF.

There are a few counts of this clone. V is TRBV6-2 or TRBV6-3 and J is TRBJ1-5, with TRBD1 matching over 7 bases. Looked up from germline, CDR1 is MNHEY and CDR2 is SVGEGT. This CDR3 has 12 amino acids. V gave up 6 bases and J gave up 7 bases; unmatched junction bases: 3. The CDR3 coding sequence is TGTGCCAGCAGCGACAGGGTGCAGCCCCAGCATTTT. It translates to CASSDRVQPQHF.

CDR3 in amino acids: CASVGDSGNTIYF. The CDR3 DNA reads as TGTGCCAGCGTCGGGGACTCTGGAAACACCATATATTTT. The V and J genes are TRBV18 and TRBJ1-3; D remains ambiguous. The V and J ends lost 8 bases and 0 bases respectively, with 8 bases between them. The CDR3 totals 13 residues. CDR1 and CDR2 (germline): KGHSH, LQKENI.

The rearrangement uses TRBV21-1 and TRBJ2-7; TRBD1 was called by the table and not checked on the DNA. TRBV21-1 is a listed pseudogene. This CDR3 region has 13 residues. The CDR3: CANAPRGIYEQYF. Here the CDR3 DNA reads TGTGCCAATGCGCCTAGGGGCATTTACGAGCAGTACTTC.

The chain has TRBV2 and TRBJ2-7, with 9 bases aligning to TRBD1. The CDR3 sequence is 15 residues long. Germline values: CDR1 SNHLY, CDR2 FYNNEI. Losses at the gene ends were 5 bases for V and 0 bases for J; bases not matched to a gene: 5. The CDR3 protein is CASSPDRGFSYEQYF. CDR3 coding DNA: TGTGCCAGCAGTCCCGACAGGGGGTTCTCCTACGAGCAGTACTTC. Combining the CDR3 with reference TRBV2 and TRBJ2-7 gives the whole variable domain EPEVTQTPSHQVTQMGQEVILRCVPISNHLYFYWYRQILGQKVEFLVSFYNNEISEKSEIFDDQFSVERPDGSNFTLKIRSTKLEDSAMYFCASSPDRGFSYEQYFGPGTRLTVT.

This chain uses TRBV7-2 with TRBJ1-2; D unresolved. This CDR3 has 16 residues. Germline CDR1 is SGHTA and CDR2 is FQGNSA. Trimming pared 1 base from V and 6 bases from J, leaving 18 bases between. The CDR3 here is CASSLVGLRGMNGYTF. The CDR3 region has the DNA TGTGCCAGCAGCTTAGTAGGTCTTCGGGGTATGAATGGCTACACCTTC. The complete variable domain, with remaining parts taken from reference TRBV7-2 and TRBJ1-2, reads GAGVSQSPSNKVTEKGKDVELRCDPISGHTALYWYRQSLGQGLEFLIYFQGNSAPDKSGLPSDRFSAERTGGSVSTLTIQRTQQEDSAVYLCASSLVGLRGMNGYTFGSGTRLTVV.

There are a few counts of this clone. This chain uses TRBV9 with TRBJ1-2, with 8 bases that match TRBD1. The CDR3 consists of 16 residues. Per germline, CDR1 SGDLS and CDR2 YYNGEE. V lost 4 bases and J lost 3; bases outside the gene matches: 11. Written as DNA, the CDR3 is TGTGCCAGCAGCTCCAGGCAGGGGGCGCTTTACTATGGCTACACCTTC. Translated, it gives CASSSRQGALYYGYTF. Full variable domain (rest looked up from reference TRBV9 and TRBJ1-2): DSGVTQTPKHLITATGQRVTLRCSPRSGDLSVYWYQQSLDQGLQFLIQYYNGEERAKGNILERFSAQQFPDLHSELNLSSLELGDSALYFCASSSRQGALYYGYTFGSGTRLTVV.

Note on this clone: At one end the junction does not follow the germline gene, possibly because of a read error. The rearrangement joins TRBV2 to TRBJ1-2; D might be TRBD1 (5 bases). The CDR3 extends over 10 amino acids. CDR1 SNHLY and CDR2 FYNNEI come from the germline V gene. CDR3 in amino acids: CASSGQNSFF. CDR3 in DNA: TGTGCCAGCAGTGGACAGAATTCCTTCTTC.

The CDR3 coding sequence is TGTGCCAGCAGGGGGACAGCGAGCAATCAGCCCCAGCATTTT. As protein: CASRGTASNQPQHF. The V gene is TRBV6-6, the J gene TRBJ1-5, with 7 positions matching TRBD1. The germline CDR1 and CDR2 sequences are MNHNY and SVGAGI (reference sequence). The CDR3 covers 14 residues. V was pared by 6 bases and J by 1 base, with 3 bases of the junction left unmatched.

The chain employs TRBV4-1 and TRBJ2-7, with 9 bases identical to TRBD1. The CDR3 runs to 15 residues. The J segment lost 6 bases and the V segment lost 0 bases, leaving 6 bases of the junction unmatched. Germline CDR1 reads MGHRA; CDR2 reads YSYEKL. The chain's CDR3 is CASSQDRGQGFEQYF. The CDR3 coding sequence is TGCGCCAGCAGCCAAGATCGGGGACAGGGTTTCGAGCAGTACTTC.